This entry lists 24 T cell receptor beta chains sequenced from one sample in a study of shared clonotypes between healthy human individuals. Sequencing used immunoSEQ multiplex PCR; TCRdb keeps in-frame clones, though not all of them. The table lists under 850,000 clones, approximately 77% of them singletons. Specimen: memory CD4+ T cells sorted from blood. Subset denoted: CD45RA-negative fraction. The source of these receptors is a woman under 40 in good health.

V and J are TRBV2 and TRBJ1-2; 7 bases match TRBD1. This CDR3 contains 13 residues. Germline CDR1 SNHLY, CDR2 FYNNEI. V was pared by 7 bases and J by 10 bases, with 12 bases of the junction left unmatched. The CDR3 DNA reads TGTGCCAGCACCCAAGGACAGGTCCCCCTCTACACCTTC. Amino acid sequence: CASTQGQVPLYTF.

The chain carries TRBV2 and TRBJ1-1; the match to TRBD1 covers 10 bases. The CDR3 extends over 18 amino acids. V gave up 5 bases and J gave up 1 base; unmatched junction bases: 13. Germline V CDR1 and CDR2: SNHLY, FYNNEI. The CDR3 DNA reads TGTGCCAGCAGTTCCCCTACGACAGGGGGCGCCTCGAACACTGAAGCTTTCTTT. Residues: CASSSPTTGGASNTEAFF. The whole variable domain, remainder taken from reference TRBV2 and TRBJ1-1, is EPEVTQTPSHQVTQMGQEVILRCVPISNHLYFYWYRQILGQKVEFLVSFYNNEISEKSEIFDDQFSVERPDGSNFTLKIRSTKLEDSAMYFCASSSPTTGGASNTEAFFGQGTRLTVV.

The chain recombines TRBV12-5 with TRBJ2-1; D unresolved. CDR1 is LGHNT, CDR2 FRNRAP, per germline. This CDR3 has 15 amino acids. Trimming removed 6 bases from V and 0 bases from J, with 12 bases in between. CDR3 amino acids: CASGSSPSSYNEQFF. CDR3 DNA sequence: TGTGCTAGTGGCTCCTCGCCCAGCTCCTACAATGAGCAGTTCTTC.

The CDR3 DNA is TGCGCCAGCAGCCACGGTCGGCAGGGTAGGGTTGAATGGACTGAAGCTTTCTTT. Amino acids: CASSHGRQGRVEWTEAFF. The chain has TRBV4-1 and TRBJ1-1, with a possible D match to TRBD1 (5 bases). The CDR3 covers 18 residues. Germline V lookup: CDR1 MGHRA, CDR2 YSYEKL. V lost 3 bases and J lost 5, with 25 bases in between.

CDR3 in DNA: TGTGCCAGCTCACCCCGACTAGCCGTTAACACCGGGGAGCTGTTTTTT. It specifies CASSPRLAVNTGELFF. This chain connects TRBV18 to TRBJ2-2; TRBD2 agrees at 7 bases. From germline, CDR1 is KGHSH and CDR2 LQKENI. The CDR3 totals 16 residues. Trimming at V came to 3 bases and at J to 2 bases, leaving 6 bases not matched to a gene.

CDR3 residues: CASSVSGTQGSETQYF. The CDR3 DNA sequence: TGTGCCAGCAGTGTCTCCGGGACCCAGGGGAGCGAGACCCAGTACTTC. V gene TRBV25-1 combines with J gene TRBJ2-5; D might be TRBD1 (6 bases). V lost 4 bases and J 5 bases, leaving 20 bases between the germline ends. The CDR3 has 16 residues. Germline V gives CDR1 MGHDK, CDR2 SYGVNS.

The chain employs TRBV6-1 and TRBJ1-1; possibly TRBD1 for D (5 bases). The CDR3 runs 15 residues. V was clipped by 0 bases and J by 2 bases, with 10 bases between them. Germline V gives CDR1 MNHNS, CDR2 SASEGT. DNA of the CDR3: TGTGCCAGCAGTGAAGCGGGAGGGGTAAACACTGAAGCTTTCTTT. Protein: CASSEAGGVNTEAFF.

Remarks on this clone: This may come from a read error, since a much larger clone is one base off. This same CDR3 is encoded by further DNA sequences in the sample. This rearrangement joins TRBV2 to TRBJ2-2; TRBD2 agrees at 10 bases. The ends lost 6 bases at V and 2 bases at J; junction bases unmatched: 3. The germline V gene encodes CDR1 SNHLY and CDR2 FYNNEI. The CDR3 totals 15 residues. The DNA of the CDR3 is TGTGCCAGCAGAAGGACTAGCGGAAACACCGGGGAGCTGTTTTTT. Translating gives CASRRTSGNTGELFF.

The J gene is TRBJ2-5, the V gene TRBV28; TRBD2 matches 12 bases. Per germline, CDR1 MDHEN and CDR2 SYDVKM. This CDR3 is built from 20 residues. V lost 7 bases to trimming and J lost 1 base; unmatched junction nucleotides: 19. The CDR3, as DNA: TGTGCCAGCACCTCTCACAGGGGGCTTTCTAGCGGGAGGGCCCAAGAGACCCAGTACTTC. It yields the protein CASTSHRGLSSGRAQETQYF.

The rearrangement joins TRBV28 to TRBJ1-4; D not certain. Germline assignment: CDR1 MDHEN and CDR2 SYDVKM. The V gene lost 1 base and the J gene lost 4 bases, with 13 bases spanning the gap. This CDR3 contains 16 residues. The CDR3 sequence is CASSLSPDLINEKLFF. The CDR3 nucleotides read TGTGCCAGCAGTTTATCGCCGGACCTCATTAATGAAAAACTGTTTTTT.

The genes are TRBV28 and TRBJ1-2; no clear D. Per germline, CDR1 MDHEN and CDR2 SYDVKM. The V and J ends lost 1 base and 2 bases respectively, with 11 bases between them. The CDR3 length is 15 residues. The CDR3 coding sequence is TGTGCCAGCAGTTTATCTGGGCAGGTCAACTATGGCTACACCTTC. Protein sequence: CASSLSGQVNYGYTF.

The sample holds a few counts of this clone. The chain carries TRBV18 and TRBJ2-7; 9 bases are a match to TRBD2. In germline, CDR1 is KGHSH, CDR2 LQKENI. The CDR3 runs to 14 residues. The J segment lost 5 bases and the V segment lost 6 bases, leaving 8 bases of the junction unmatched. The CDR3 DNA is TGTGCCAGCTCCTCGGGACTAGCAAGCGACGAGCAGTACTTC. Encoded protein: CASSSGLASDEQYF.

The rearrangement links TRBV5-1 to TRBJ2-5; 7 bases match TRBD1. J was trimmed by 3 bases and V by 4 bases; bases with no gene match: 6. The CDR3 totals 14 residues. In germline, CDR1 is SGHRS, CDR2 YFSETQ. CDR3 loop: CASSPEGAEETQYF. The DNA of the CDR3 is TGCGCCAGCAGCCCCGAGGGGGCGGAAGAGACCCAGTACTTC.

The chain uses TRBV19 and TRBJ1-5; D is undetermined. Trimming shortened V by 3 bases and J by 5 bases, and 14 bases separated the two germline ends. The CDR3 has 15 amino acids. In germline, CDR1 is LNHDA, CDR2 SQIVND (reference sequence). This chain's CDR3 is CASSIGRNYDQPQHF. The DNA for the CDR3 is TGTGCCAGTAGTATTGGCAGAAACTACGATCAGCCCCAGCATTTT.

The chain joins TRBV5-8 to TRBJ1-3, with TRBD1 matching 9 bases. J gave up 3 bases and V 4 bases, and 5 bases lay outside the gene matches. Germline V CDR1 and CDR2: SGHTS, YDEGEE. The CDR3 contains 15 residues. This CDR3 is CASSQGQGYGNTIYF. The CDR3 coding sequence is TGTGCCAGCAGCCAGGGACAGGGATATGGAAACACCATATATTTT. The entire variable domain, with the rest obtained from reference TRBV5-8 and TRBJ1-3, is as follows: EAGVTQSPTHLIKTRGQQATLRCSPISGHTSVYWYQQALGLGLQFLLWYDEGEERNRGNFPPRFSGRQFPNYSSELNVNALELEDSALYLCASSQGQGYGNTIYFGEGSWLTVV.

The rearrangement joins TRBV5-8 to TRBJ2-1; D could derive from TRBD1 or TRBD2 (5 bases each). In germline, CDR1 is SGHTS, CDR2 YDEGEE. The CDR3 sequence is 15 residues long. V was clipped by 0 bases and J by 7 bases, with 14 bases between them. CDR3 protein: CASSLGDPNLNEQFF. The CDR3 DNA sequence: TGTGCCAGCAGCTTGGGGGACCCAAACCTGAATGAGCAGTTCTTC. Variable domain in full (rest from reference TRBV5-8 and TRBJ2-1): EAGVTQSPTHLIKTRGQQATLRCSPISGHTSVYWYQQALGLGLQFLLWYDEGEERNRGNFPPRFSGRQFPNYSSELNVNALELEDSALYLCASSLGDPNLNEQFFGPGTRLTVL.

J is TRBJ1-2 and V is TRBV18; 10 bases align to TRBD1. The CDR3 sequence is 13 residues long. CDR1 is KGHSH and CDR2 is LQKENI in the germline V gene. Trimming at V came to 6 bases and at J to 5 bases, leaving 3 bases not matched to a gene. CDR3 in DNA: TGTGCCAGCTCCTCGGGACAGGGGTATGGCTACACCTTC. Translation gives CASSSGQGYGYTF.

The chain has TRBV27 and TRBJ2-1; D is undetermined. CDR3 length: 15 residues. CDR1 is MNHEY, CDR2 SMNVEV, per germline (reference sequence). Trimming removed 3 bases at V and 9 bases at J, with 18 bases between. CDR3 DNA: TGTGCCAGCAGTTTTTCAACTTCATTAAGTCCTGAGCAGTTCTTC. This codes for CASSFSTSLSPEQFF.

The V call is TRBV19, the J call TRBJ2-1, with 13 nucleotides matching TRBD2. This CDR3 has 16 amino acids. J lost 10 bases, V lost 5 bases, and 11 bases had no gene match. Germline V CDR1 and CDR2: LNHDA, SQIVND (reference sequence). CDR3 loop: CASSATLLAGGIEQFF. CDR3 coding DNA: TGTGCCAGTAGTGCAACCTTACTAGCGGGAGGGATAGAGCAGTTCTTC.

The chain couples TRBV2 to TRBJ1-2, with 11 bases lining up with TRBD1. The germline V gene has CDR1 SNHLY and CDR2 FYNNEI. The J segment lost 1 base and the V segment lost 6 bases, leaving 4 bases of the junction unmatched. The CDR3 spans 15 residues. In DNA form, the CDR3 reads TGTGCCAGCAGGGACAGGGGGCAGGGTAACTATGGCTACACCTTC. It yields the protein CASRDRGQGNYGYTF.

The sample holds many counts of this clone. This CDR3 is also generated by other DNA sequences in the sample. The chain has TRBV5-4 and TRBJ2-7; 7 bases match TRBD2. The CDR3 totals 14 residues. J was trimmed by 2 bases and V by 0 bases; bases with no gene match: 2. Germline V gene lookup returns CDR1 SGHNT and CDR2 YYREEE (reference sequence). The CDR3: CASSLGLATYEQYF. The CDR3 region has the DNA TGTGCCAGCAGCTTGGGACTAGCAACCTACGAGCAGTACTTC.

The chain is built from TRBV2 and TRBJ2-1; TRBD2 agrees at 8 bases. From germline, CDR1 is SNHLY and CDR2 FYNNEI. Trimming at V came to 3 bases and at J to 8 bases, leaving 3 bases not matched to a gene. The CDR3 spans 13 residues. The CDR3 sequence is CASSDTSGYEQFF. CDR3 bases: TGTGCCAGCAGTGACACTAGCGGTTATGAGCAGTTCTTC.

The chain has TRBV5-4 and TRBJ2-2, with D uncertain. This CDR3 is 14 amino acids long. The germline V gene encodes CDR1 SGHNT and CDR2 YYREEE (reference sequence). V lost 4 bases, J lost 7 bases, and 14 bases lay in between. The CDR3: CASSAGWSGGELFF. For the CDR3, the DNA is TGTGCCAGCAGCGCCGGCTGGTCTGGCGGGGAGCTGTTTTTT.

The chain couples TRBV28 to TRBJ2-1, with 10 bases lining up with TRBD2. J lost 8 bases, V lost 6 bases, and 16 bases had no gene match. CDR1 MDHEN and CDR2 SYDVKM come from the germline V gene. This CDR3 region has 17 residues. The CDR3 nucleotides read TGTGCCAGCAGAACTCCAGCGGGAGGGCCGGGGGGGCATGAGCAGTTCTTC. Translation gives CASRTPAGGPGGHEQFF.